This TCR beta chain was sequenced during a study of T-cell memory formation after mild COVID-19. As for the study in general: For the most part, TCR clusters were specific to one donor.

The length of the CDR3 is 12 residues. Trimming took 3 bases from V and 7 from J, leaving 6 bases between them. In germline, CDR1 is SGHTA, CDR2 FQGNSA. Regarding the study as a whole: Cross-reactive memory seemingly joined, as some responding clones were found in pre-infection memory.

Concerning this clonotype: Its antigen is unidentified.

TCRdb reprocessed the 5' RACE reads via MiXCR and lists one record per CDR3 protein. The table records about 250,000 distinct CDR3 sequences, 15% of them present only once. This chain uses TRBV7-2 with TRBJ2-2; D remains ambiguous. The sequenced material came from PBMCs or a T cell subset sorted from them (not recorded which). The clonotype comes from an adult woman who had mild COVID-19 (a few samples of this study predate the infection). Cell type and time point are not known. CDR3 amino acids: CASSFYGGELFF. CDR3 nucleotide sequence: TGTGCCAGCAGCTTCTATGGCGGGGAGCTGTTTTTT.